What follows are 12 T cell receptor beta chains derived from one specimen sequenced in a study of response to subunit inactivated influenza vaccine. From the RT-PCR reads, TCRdb called clonotypes with MiXCR, one entry per CDR3 protein. The sample has hundreds of thousands of distinct CDR3 sequences, 11% seen once. These sequences were also reported in another study, on T cells expressing NK-cell markers. From that study: TCR beta cDNA was made by 5'RACE template switching with UMIs.

The material sequenced was PBMCs from blood, taken on the day of vaccination. The receptors were sampled from a man aged 45-65 years who received an inactivated influenza vaccine.

The V and J genes are TRBV5-1 and TRBJ2-3; 8 bases match TRBD1. CDR1 and CDR2 from the germline V gene are SGHRS and YFSETQ. V shed 0 bases, J shed 2 bases, and the junction held 8 bases outside the gene matches. There are 17 residues in the CDR3. The CDR3 DNA reads TGCGCCAGCAGCTTGGAGGCGGGACAGGCAAACACAGATACGCAGTATTTT. The encoded protein is CASSLEAGQANTDTQYF.

The CDR3 nucleotides are TGTGCCAGCAGCCAAGATGGAGGGGCTACTGGGACCCAGTACTTC. Its translation is CASSQDGGATGTQYF. This chain joins TRBV3-1 and TRBJ2-5, with D maybe TRBD2 (6 bases). Trimming removed 0 bases at V and 7 bases at J, with 15 bases between. CDR1 is LGHDT, CDR2 YNNKEL, per germline (reference sequence). This CDR3 is 15 amino acids long.

The sample holds many counts of this clonotype. V and J are TRBV20-1 and TRBJ2-5, with 7 positions matching TRBD2. The CDR3 is made up of 15 amino acids. After removal of 0 bases from V and 1 base from J, the junction contained 5 bases not matched to a gene. CDR1 is DFQATT, CDR2 SNEGSKA, per germline (reference sequence). The CDR3 sequence is CSAREFGGGQETQYF. The CDR3 DNA reads as TGCAGTGCTAGAGAGTTCGGCGGGGGCCAAGAGACCCAGTACTTC.

This clonotype was observed many times. The chain has TRBV7-2 and TRBJ1-5, with D unresolved. CDR1 is SGHTA, CDR2 FQGNSA, per germline. V was cut by 5 bases and J by 1 base, with 6 bases left in between. The CDR3 covers 13 residues. The CDR3 bases are TGTGCCAGCAGCCCAGTAAGCAATCAGCCCCAGCATTTT. Its protein is CASSPVSNQPQHF.

This clonotype was detected only a few times. The chain joins TRBV29-1 to TRBJ2-7; possible D gene TRBD1, 6 bases. The germline V gene encodes CDR1 SQVTM and CDR2 ANQGSEA. Trimming left V 7 bases short and J 0 bases short, with 16 bases between. The CDR3 spans 14 residues. The CDR3 loop is CSGGRDTHSYEQYF. The DNA for the CDR3 is TGCAGCGGCGGCCGGGACACCCACTCCTACGAGCAGTACTTC.

In regard to this clonotype: This may stem from a read error, because a much larger clone lies one nucleotide away. This chain connects TRBV29-1 to TRBJ2-5; perhaps TRBD1 as D (5 bases). V was clipped by 8 bases and J by 5 bases, with 18 bases between them. Germline V gene sequence: CDR1 SQVTM, CDR2 ANQGSEA. The CDR3 extends over 13 amino acids. In DNA form, the CDR3 reads TGCAGCATATGGGGCAGATGGACGGAGACCCAGTACTTC. Translating it yields CSIWGRWTETQYF.

This clonotype has just a few counts. V is TRBV7-2 and J is TRBJ2-3, with 7 bases identical to TRBD2. CDR3 size: 16 residues. Unmatched junction bases numbered 9, after V lost 5 bases and J lost 1 base. Germline V lookup: CDR1 SGHTA, CDR2 FQGNSA. The CDR3 here is CASSLWAGAGTDTQYF. The DNA of the CDR3 is TGTGCCAGCAGCCTCTGGGCGGGAGCGGGCACAGATACGCAGTATTTT.

This clonotype turned up a few times. The chain employs TRBV7-9 and TRBJ2-1; D is undetermined. CDR3 length: 12 residues. V was shortened by 0 bases and J by 8 bases, with 5 bases between the two germline ends. Germline CDR1 reads SEHNR; CDR2 reads FQNEAQ (reference sequence). The chain's CDR3 is CASSLAAYEQFF. The CDR3 DNA is TGTGCCAGCAGCTTAGCGGCCTATGAGCAGTTCTTC.

The J gene is TRBJ2-5, the V gene TRBV9; D gene ambiguous. The CDR3 consists of 14 residues. The V gene's germline CDR1 is SGDLS and CDR2 YYNGEE. V was clipped by 3 bases and J by 1 base, with 10 bases between them. The CDR3 loop reads CASSAGPRQETQYF. The CDR3 DNA follows: TGTGCCAGCAGCGCCGGACCCCGCCAAGAGACCCAGTACTTC.

This clonotype was seen more than once but under ten times. The gene calls are TRBV4-3 and TRBJ2-3, with TRBD1 identical over 7 bases. Germline V lookup: CDR1 LGHNA, CDR2 YSLEER. The CDR3 has 14 residues. The junction had 10 bases not matched to a gene; V was cut back by 3 bases and J by 10 bases. CDR3 amino acids: CASSHDSDREPQYF. The CDR3 region has the DNA TGCGCCAGCAGCCACGACAGCGACAGGGAGCCGCAGTATTTT.

V gene TRBV5-1 combines with J gene TRBJ1-5, with D maybe TRBD1 (6 bases). The CDR3 is 15 amino acids. V was pared by 4 bases and J by 7 bases, with 18 bases between. The germline gives CDR1 SGHRS, CDR2 YFSETQ. CDR3 sequence (DNA): TGCGCCAGCAGCCCAGATACCGGACAGTCCCAGCCCCAGCATTTT. It yields the protein CASSPDTGQSQPQHF.

This clonotype was detected only a few times. V usage is TRBV20-1 and J usage is TRBJ2-7; 7 nucleotides match TRBD2. The length of the CDR3 is 13 residues. Trimming at V came to 6 bases and at J to 5 bases, leaving 10 bases not matched to a gene. Germline loops: CDR1 DFQATT, CDR2 SNEGSKA (reference sequence). CDR3 residues: CSANSGFDDEQYF. The CDR3 bases are TGCAGTGCAAATAGCGGGTTCGATGACGAGCAGTACTTC.